One and the same sample provided the 20 T cell receptor beta chains below, sequenced in a study of graft-versus-host responses after intestinal transplantation. TCRdb keeps only in-frame clones here, not all; method: immunoSEQ multiplex PCR. The sample has roughly 12,000 clones; 80% to 85% are singletons. The source material was PBMCs, sampled approximately 490 days after intestinal transplant. The receptors were gathered from a human patient who received an intestinal transplant, so some T cells may come from the graft donor.

V usage is TRBV9 and J usage is TRBJ1-2, with D unresolved. V was pared by 4 bases and J by 6 bases, with 13 bases between. The germline gives CDR1 SGDLS, CDR2 YYNGEE. This CDR3 is 13 amino acids long. CDR3 sequence: CASSSPGPDGYTF. The CDR3 nucleotides read TGTGCCAGCAGCTCCCCCGGCCCCGATGGCTACACCTTC. Variable domain in full (rest from reference TRBV9 and TRBJ1-2): DSGVTQTPKHLITATGQRVTLRCSPRSGDLSVYWYQQSLDQGLQFLIQYYNGEERAKGNILERFSAQQFPDLHSELNLSSLELGDSALYFCASSSPGPDGYTFGSGTRLTVV.

V and J are TRBV6-6 and TRBJ2-3, with 9 bases matching TRBD1. V lost 0 bases, J lost 5 bases, and 3 bases stayed unmatched. Germline V gene lookup returns CDR1 MNHNY and CDR2 SVGAGI (reference sequence). The CDR3 is made up of 15 amino acids. For the CDR3, the DNA is TGTGCCAGCAGTTACTCGACAGGGGGAATAGATACGCAGTATTTT. As protein: CASSYSTGGIDTQYF.

CDR3 nucleotide sequence: TGTGCCAGCAGAGAGGGGGCTAGGTACGAGCAGTACTTC. Translation: CASREGARYEQYF. The chain uses TRBV7-2 and TRBJ2-7; 7 nucleotides agree with TRBD1. V shed 6 bases and J 4 bases; nucleotides not matched to a gene: 6. The germline CDR1 and CDR2 sequences are SGHTA and FQGNSA. This CDR3 comprises 13 residues.

The rearrangement uses TRBV18 and TRBJ1-4, with 9 bases aligning to TRBD1. CDR1 is KGHSH, CDR2 LQKENI, per germline. This CDR3 contains 14 residues. V shed 3 bases, J shed 7 bases, and the junction held 3 bases outside the gene matches. CDR3 region: CASSPTGGSEKLFF. DNA of the CDR3: TGTGCCAGCTCACCTACAGGGGGCAGTGAAAAACTGTTTTTT.

In nucleotides, the CDR3 is TGTGCCAGCAGCTTGCGGCAGTCCGATCAGCCCCAGCATTTT. This codes for CASSLRQSDQPQHF. The chain combines TRBV5-5 with TRBJ1-5; D is undetermined. V was pared by 1 base and J by 5 bases, with 10 bases between. Germline loops: CDR1 SGHKS, CDR2 YYEKEE (reference sequence). The CDR3 sequence is 14 residues long.

The V gene is TRBV7-3, the J gene TRBJ2-2; 10 bases fit TRBD1. Germline values: CDR1 SGHTA, CDR2 FQGTGA. Trimming removed 5 bases from V and 3 bases from J; junction bases left unmatched: 3. This CDR3 has 15 residues. The CDR3 sequence: CASSLTGGDTGELFF. The DNA for the CDR3 is TGTGCCAGCAGCCTGACAGGGGGCGACACCGGGGAGCTGTTTTTT.

The chain joins TRBV7-3 to TRBJ2-7; TRBD2 matches at 16 bases. This CDR3 spans 18 amino acids. CDR1 and CDR2 (germline): SGHTA, FQGTGA. After removal of 1 base from V and 6 bases from J, the junction contained 9 bases not matched to a gene. The CDR3 spells CASSLRGLAGGPEGEQYF. For the CDR3, the DNA is TGTGCCAGCAGCTTAAGGGGACTAGCGGGAGGGCCCGAGGGCGAGCAGTACTTC. Filled out from reference TRBV7-3 and TRBJ2-7, the complete variable domain reads GAGVSQTPSNKVTEKGKYVELRCDPISGHTALYWYRQSLGQGPEFLIYFQGTGAADDSGLPNDRFFAVRPEGSVSTLKIQRTERGDSAVYLCASSLRGLAGGPEGEQYFGPGTRLTVT.

V gene TRBV20-1 combines with J gene TRBJ2-3, with D perhaps matching TRBD1 (5 bases). CDR1 DFQATT and CDR2 SNEGSKA come from the germline V gene (reference sequence). V gave up 6 bases and J gave up 9 bases, with 10 bases separating them. The CDR3 is 10 amino acids. CDR3: CSASRGTQYF. The CDR3 DNA reads as TGCAGTGCCAGTAGGGGAACGCAGTATTTT.

Comments on this clone: Germline and junction disagree at one end, which may indicate a read error. In the same sample, other DNA sequences code for this CDR3. CDR3 sequence reads: CASRGAGRGTLNYGYTF. The CDR3 DNA follows: TGCGCCAGCCGGGGGGCGGGGCGGGGCACTCTAAACTATGGCTACACCTTC. The chain couples TRBV28 to TRBJ1-2; D is perhaps TRBD1 (6 bases). The CDR3 is 17 residues long. The germline V gene encodes CDR1 MDHEN and CDR2 SYDVKM.

The V call is TRBV19, the J call TRBJ1-5; possibly TRBD1 for D (5 bases). There are 14 residues in the CDR3. Per germline, CDR1 LNHDA and CDR2 SQIVND (reference sequence). Trimming shortened V by 2 bases and J by 6 bases, and 11 bases separated the two germline ends. The CDR3 loop reads CASSIQGRVQPQHF. The CDR3 region has the DNA TGTGCCAGTAGTATACAGGGACGGGTTCAGCCCCAGCATTTT.

The chain employs TRBV11-3 and TRBJ1-1; D is unclear. Germline CDR1 is SGHNT and CDR2 is YENEEA. V gave up 6 bases and J gave up 0 bases, with 8 bases separating them. The CDR3 has 13 residues. The CDR3 spells CASSPGLNTEAFF. The CDR3 DNA follows: TGTGCCAGCAGTCCAGGACTGAACACTGAAGCTTTCTTT.

This clone was counted once. The V call is TRBV10-3, the J call TRBJ1-2; D might be TRBD1 (6 bases). The CDR3 consists of 12 residues. Germline V CDR1 and CDR2: ENHRY, SYGVKD. The germline V and J ends were trimmed by 7 bases and 4 bases, with 10 bases remaining between them. CDR3 residues: CAINKGGYGYTF. The DNA for the CDR3 is TGTGCCATCAATAAAGGGGGCTATGGCTACACCTTC.

The chain employs TRBV27 and TRBJ1-1; unclear D gene. V was pared by 1 base and J by 4 bases, with 19 bases between. The germline V gene encodes CDR1 MNHEY and CDR2 SMNVEV (reference sequence). The CDR3 contains 17 residues. DNA of the CDR3: TGTGCCAGCAGTTTATATGGGGTATCTTTTGTTGGCACTGAAGCTTTCTTT. Amino acid sequence: CASSLYGVSFVGTEAFF.

The chain has TRBV29-1 and TRBJ2-5, with a possible D match to TRBD2 (5 bases). The V gene's germline CDR1 is SQVTM and CDR2 ANQGSEA. CDR3 length equals 14 residues. The germline V and J ends were trimmed by 5 bases and 7 bases, with 20 bases remaining between them. The CDR3 DNA sequence: TGCAGCGTTCGAATGGACTGGGAAGAGGGGACCCAGTACTTC. Its translation: CSVRMDWEEGTQYF.

This chain uses TRBV10-3 with TRBJ2-1, with TRBD2 matching over 7 bases. V lost 6 bases and J lost 8; bases outside the gene matches: 10. Germline assignment: CDR1 ENHRY and CDR2 SYGVKD. The CDR3 is made up of 14 amino acids. CDR3 loop: CAISGGSGDDEQFF. CDR3 bases: TGTGCCATCAGCGGGGGGTCAGGCGACGATGAGCAGTTCTTC.

This rearrangement joins TRBV6-6 to TRBJ2-5; TRBD2 matches at 7 bases. The CDR3 is 14 amino acids. The germline CDR1 and CDR2 sequences are MNHNY and SVGAGI (reference sequence). V lost 0 bases to trimming and J lost 5 bases; unmatched junction nucleotides: 3. The CDR3 nucleotides are TGTGCCAGCAGTTACTCGATCGGGGGGGAGACCCAGTACTTC. Translated: CASSYSIGGETQYF.

The genes are TRBV4-1 and TRBJ2-7, with TRBD1 matching 7 bases. Germline lookup yields CDR1 MGHRA and CDR2 YSYEKL. CDR3 length equals 17 residues. The V gene end was trimmed by 0 bases and the J gene end by 2 bases; junction bases not matched to a gene: 10. The CDR3 nucleotides are TGCGCCAGCAGCCAAGATCGGGGCAGGGGGTACCCCTACGAGCAGTACTTC. Translating gives CASSQDRGRGYPYEQYF.

The chain links TRBV9 to TRBJ2-3; weak D call: TRBD2 (6 bases). Germline lookup yields CDR1 SGDLS and CDR2 YYNGEE. The CDR3 runs 16 residues. V was pared by 2 bases and J by 6 bases, with 19 bases between. The CDR3 bases are TGTGCCAGCAGCGTCCTAGCCGGGACTCGAGTCGATACGCAGTATTTT. Translated, it gives CASSVLAGTRVDTQYF.

The V call is TRBV6-5, the J call TRBJ1-2; D possibly corresponds to TRBD1 (5 bases). Germline-derived CDR1 and CDR2 are MNHEY and SVGAGI. Between the trimmed V and J ends, which lost 5 bases and 4 bases, there was a span of 11 bases. This CDR3 is built from 13 residues. The CDR3 sequence: CASSKSGIYGYTF. The DNA for the CDR3 is TGTGCCAGCAGTAAGTCAGGGATCTATGGCTACACCTTC.

The genes are TRBV7-3 and TRBJ1-1; 10 bases fit TRBD1. The V segment lost 8 bases and the J segment 5 bases; nucleotides outside the gene matches: 5. Germline V gives CDR1 SGHTA, CDR2 FQGTGA. CDR3 length: 13 residues. The CDR3 DNA reads as TGTGCCAGCTCGACAGGGGGCAAGACTGAAGCTTTCTTT. Protein product: CASSTGGKTEAFF.